This T cell receptor beta chain comes out of a study of T cell changes during pregnancy in multiple sclerosis. V was clipped by 3 bases and J by 0 bases, with 9 bases between them. The CDR3 has 15 amino acids. The V gene's germline CDR1 is LNHDA and CDR2 SQIVND (reference sequence). TCRdb's copy holds only in-frame clones and misses some; the assay was immunoSEQ multiplex PCR. The data contain tens of thousands of clones, 90% to 95% of them singletons. This chain connects TRBV19 to TRBJ2-4; the D gene is possibly TRBD2 (6 bases). The sequencing here drew on CD8+ T cells from peripheral blood mononuclear cells, taken in the third trimester of pregnancy. The source is a female donor with multiple sclerosis, enrolled in a pregnancy study. In nucleotides, the CDR3 is TGTGCCAGTAGTATGGCGGGGTTAGCCAAAAACATTCAGTACTTC. Translating gives CASSMAGLAKNIQYF.